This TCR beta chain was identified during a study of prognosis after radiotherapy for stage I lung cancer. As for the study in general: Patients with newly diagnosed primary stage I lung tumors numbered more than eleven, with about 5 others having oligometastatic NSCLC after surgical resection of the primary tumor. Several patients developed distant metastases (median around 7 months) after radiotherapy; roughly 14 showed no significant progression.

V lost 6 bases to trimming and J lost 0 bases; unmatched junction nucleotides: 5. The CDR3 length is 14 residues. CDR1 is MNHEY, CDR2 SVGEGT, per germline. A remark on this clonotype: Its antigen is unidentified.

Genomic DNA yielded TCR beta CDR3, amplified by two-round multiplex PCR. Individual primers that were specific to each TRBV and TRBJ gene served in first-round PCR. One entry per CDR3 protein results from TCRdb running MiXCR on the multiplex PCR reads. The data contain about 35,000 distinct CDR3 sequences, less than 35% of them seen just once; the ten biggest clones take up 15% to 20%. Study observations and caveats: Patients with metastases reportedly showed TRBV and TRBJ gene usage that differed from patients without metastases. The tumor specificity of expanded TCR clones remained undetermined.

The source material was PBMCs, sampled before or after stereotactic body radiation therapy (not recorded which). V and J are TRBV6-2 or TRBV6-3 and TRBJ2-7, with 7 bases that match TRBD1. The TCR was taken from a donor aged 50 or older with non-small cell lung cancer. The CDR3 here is CASRMGQLSYEQYF. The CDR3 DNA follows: TGTGCCAGCAGGATGGGACAGCTCTCCTACGAGCAGTACTTC.